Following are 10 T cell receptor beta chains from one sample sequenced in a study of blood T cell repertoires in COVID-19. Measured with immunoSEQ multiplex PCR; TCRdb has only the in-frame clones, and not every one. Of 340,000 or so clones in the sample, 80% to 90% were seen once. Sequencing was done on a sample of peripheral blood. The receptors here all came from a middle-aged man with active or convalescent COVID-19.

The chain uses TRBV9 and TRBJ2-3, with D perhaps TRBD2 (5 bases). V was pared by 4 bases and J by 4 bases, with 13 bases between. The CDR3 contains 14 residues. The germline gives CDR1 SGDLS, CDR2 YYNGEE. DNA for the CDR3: TGTGCCAGCAGCCCCAGGCGGGCCCCAGATACGCAGTATTTT. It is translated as CASSPRRAPDTQYF.

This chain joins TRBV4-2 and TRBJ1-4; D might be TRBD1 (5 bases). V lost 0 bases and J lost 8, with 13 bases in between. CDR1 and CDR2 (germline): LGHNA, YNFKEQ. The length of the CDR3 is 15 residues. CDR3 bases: TGTGCCAGCAGCCAAGATCGGAGGGGCCGGGAAAAACTGTTTTTT. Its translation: CASSQDRRGREKLFF.

The CDR3 reads CASRGTVHEKLFF. DNA for the CDR3: TGTGCCAGCAGGGGGACAGTACATGAAAAACTGTTTTTT. The chain combines TRBV27 with TRBJ1-4, with TRBD1 matching over 7 bases. V lost 6 bases, J lost 6 bases, and 4 bases stayed unmatched. CDR1 and CDR2 (germline): MNHEY, SMNVEV (reference sequence). The CDR3 totals 13 residues.

The CDR3 DNA follows: TGCAGTGCTAGTATTCCTCCAGAGACTAGCGGGGGAACAGATACGCAGTATTTT. Amino acids: CSASIPPETSGGTDTQYF. The chain carries TRBV20-1 and TRBJ2-3; 12 bases agree with TRBD2. The CDR3 has 18 amino acids. Trimming cost V 3 bases and J 3 bases; bases outside gene matches: 13. From germline, CDR1 is DFQATT and CDR2 SNEGSKA (reference sequence).

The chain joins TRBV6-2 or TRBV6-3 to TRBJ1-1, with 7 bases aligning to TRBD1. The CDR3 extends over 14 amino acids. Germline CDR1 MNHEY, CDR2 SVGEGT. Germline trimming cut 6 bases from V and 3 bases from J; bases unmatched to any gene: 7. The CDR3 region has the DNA TGTGCCAGCAGCGTCCAGGGGGAGGACACTGAAGCTTTCTTT. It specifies CASSVQGEDTEAFF.

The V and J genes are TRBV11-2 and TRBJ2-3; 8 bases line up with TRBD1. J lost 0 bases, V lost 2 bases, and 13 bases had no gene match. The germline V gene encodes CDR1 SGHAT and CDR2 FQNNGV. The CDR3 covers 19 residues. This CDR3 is CASSLSAGTGGTSTDTQYF. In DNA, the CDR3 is TGTGCCAGCAGCTTATCGGCGGGAACAGGGGGTACTAGCACAGATACGCAGTATTTT.

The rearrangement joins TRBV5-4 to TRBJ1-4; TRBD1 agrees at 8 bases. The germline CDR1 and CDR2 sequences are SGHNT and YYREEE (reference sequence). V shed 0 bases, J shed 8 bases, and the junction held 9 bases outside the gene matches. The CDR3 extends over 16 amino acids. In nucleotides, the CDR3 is TGTGCCAGCAGCTTGGGGTCGACAGGGGTTGGGGAAAAACTGTTTTTT. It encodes CASSLGSTGVGEKLFF.

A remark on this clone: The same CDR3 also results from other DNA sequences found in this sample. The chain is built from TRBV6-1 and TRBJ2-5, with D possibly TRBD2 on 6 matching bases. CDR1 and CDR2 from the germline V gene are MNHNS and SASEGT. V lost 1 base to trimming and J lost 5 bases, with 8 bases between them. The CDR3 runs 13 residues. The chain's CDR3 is CASSEEEGETQYF. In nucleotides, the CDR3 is TGTGCCAGCAGTGAAGAGGAGGGGGAGACCCAGTACTTC.

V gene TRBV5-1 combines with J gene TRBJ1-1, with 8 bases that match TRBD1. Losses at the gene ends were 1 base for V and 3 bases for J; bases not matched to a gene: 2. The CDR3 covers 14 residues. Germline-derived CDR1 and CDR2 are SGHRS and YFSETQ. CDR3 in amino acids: CASSLRQGHTEAFF. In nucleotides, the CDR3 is TGCGCCAGCAGCTTGCGACAGGGGCACACTGAAGCTTTCTTT.

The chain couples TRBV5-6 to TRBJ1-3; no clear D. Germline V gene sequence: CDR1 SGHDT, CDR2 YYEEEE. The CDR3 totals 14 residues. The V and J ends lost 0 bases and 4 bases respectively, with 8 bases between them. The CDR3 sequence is CASSLGGIGNTIYF. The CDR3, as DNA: TGTGCCAGCAGCTTGGGCGGGATCGGAAACACCATATATTTT.